These 3 T cell receptor beta chains originate from one sample sequenced in a study of blood T cell repertoires in COVID-19. TCRdb keeps only in-frame clones here, not all; method: immunoSEQ multiplex PCR. The sample includes some 75,000 clones, approximately 84% of them seen just once. Sequencing was done on a sample of peripheral blood. These receptors were taken from a man aged 45-60 years with COVID-19, enrolled during active disease.

The V call is TRBV30, the J call TRBJ2-3, with TRBD1 matching over 10 bases. V lost 3 bases and J lost 3; bases outside the gene matches: 3. CDR3 size: 14 residues. Germline V lookup: CDR1 GTSNPN, CDR2 SVGIG (reference sequence). The CDR3 is CAWRTGGGTDTQYF. CDR3 bases: TGTGCCTGGAGGACAGGGGGCGGTACAGATACGCAGTATTTT. Combining the CDR3 with reference TRBV30 and TRBJ2-3 gives the whole variable domain SQTIHQWPATLVQPVGSPLSLECTVEGTSNPNLYWYRQAAGRGLQLLFYSVGIGQISSEVPQNLSASRPQDRQFILSSKKLLLSDSGFYLCAWRTGGGTDTQYFGPGTRLTVL.

The chain employs TRBV4-1 and TRBJ2-3; the match to TRBD1 covers 10 bases. The CDR3 extends over 17 amino acids. Germline CDR1 is MGHRA and CDR2 is YSYEKL. V lost 0 bases, J lost 1 base, and 4 bases stayed unmatched. CDR3 sequence: CASSQELDRGGTDTQYF. CDR3 coding DNA: TGCGCCAGCAGCCAAGAATTGGACAGGGGGGGCACAGATACGCAGTATTTT.

This sequence joins TRBV5-5 and TRBJ1-1; D is ambiguous. Germline V gives CDR1 SGHKS, CDR2 YYEKEE (reference sequence). Trimming pared 0 bases from V and 1 base from J, leaving 4 bases between. The CDR3 spans 13 residues. In DNA, the CDR3 is TGTGCCAGCAGCTTGGGGAGGAACACTGAAGCTTTCTTT. Translation gives CASSLGRNTEAFF.